Shown below are 21 T cell receptor beta chains from a single sample sequenced in a study of T cells after yellow fever vaccination. Each CDR3 protein is one row after TCRdb ran MiXCR on the 5' RACE reads. The sample carries roughly 520,000 distinct CDR3 sequences, 20% to 25% recorded once. The starting material was PBMCs, obtained approximately 22 days after the first yellow fever vaccination. The receptors originated from a man between 18 and 29 years old who received the YFV17D yellow fever vaccine.

This clonotype was seen a handful of times. The gene calls are TRBV9 and TRBJ2-3, with TRBD2 as a possible D gene (7 bases). V was pared by 6 bases and J by 2 bases, with 16 bases between. The germline CDR1 and CDR2 sequences are SGDLS and YYNGEE. The CDR3 runs to 15 residues. CDR3 sequence (DNA): TGTGCCAGCACCCCCCGGGGGGCCTTCACAGATACGCAGTATTTT. This translates into CASTPRGAFTDTQYF. Together with reference TRBV9 and TRBJ2-3, the CDR3 gives the full variable domain: DSGVTQTPKHLITATGQRVTLRCSPRSGDLSVYWYQQSLDQGLQFLIQYYNGEERAKGNILERFSAQQFPDLHSELNLSSLELGDSALYFCASTPRGAFTDTQYFGPGTRLTVL.

This clonotype was seen a few times. The CDR3 is CASSWRPSGGSNEQFF. DNA of the CDR3: TGCGCCAGCAGCTGGAGACCTAGCGGGGGATCGAATGAGCAGTTCTTC. The chain carries TRBV5-1 and TRBJ2-1, with TRBD2 identical over 10 bases. V trimming: 3 bases; J trimming: 7 bases; junction bases outside the gene matches: 10. CDR3 length: 16 residues. Germline CDR1 reads SGHRS; CDR2 reads YFSETQ.

This clonotype has more than one count but fewer than ten. The chain recombines TRBV7-9 with TRBJ2-7; D may be TRBD1 (6 bases). The germline V and J ends were trimmed by 1 base and 7 bases, with 14 bases remaining between them. The germline CDR1 and CDR2 sequences are SEHNR and FQNEAQ (reference sequence). The CDR3 consists of 14 residues. CDR3 nucleotide sequence: TGTGCCAGCAGCTTAGATGCTAGGGGGAAAGAGCAGTACTTC. Translated, it gives CASSLDARGKEQYF.

This clonotype was seen a few times. The chain is built from TRBV20-1 and TRBJ2-1; 7 bases match TRBD1. This CDR3 spans 15 amino acids. The germline CDR1 and CDR2 sequences are DFQATT and SNEGSKA (reference sequence). V lost 7 bases to trimming and J lost 1 base; unmatched junction nucleotides: 10. The CDR3, as DNA: TGCAGTGGCGTAGCCGGGACAGTTTCCTACAATGAGCAGTTCTTC. This codes for CSGVAGTVSYNEQFF.

This clonotype was detected only a few times. The V gene is TRBV6-2 or TRBV6-3, the J gene TRBJ1-1; no firm D call. Trimming took 4 bases from V and 1 from J, leaving 10 bases between them. Germline CDR1 and CDR2: MNHEY and SVGEGT. CDR3 length equals 14 residues. In DNA, the CDR3 is TGTGCCAGCAGTTTTGTAGCGAGGAACACTGAAGCTTTCTTT. This encodes CASSFVARNTEAFF.

A remark on this clonotype: One junction end disagrees with the germline gene, perhaps due to a read error. The chain uses TRBV4-2 and TRBJ2-1, with D tentatively TRBD2 (6 bases). This CDR3 has 14 amino acids. CDR1 and CDR2 (germline): LGHNA, YNFKEQ. The CDR3 loop is CARSPGGRHNEQFF. Here the CDR3 DNA reads TGTGCCAGGAGCCCCGGGGGACGGCACAATGAGCAGTTCTTC.

This chain joins TRBV20-1 and TRBJ1-2; TRBD1 might be the D (6 bases). Germline V gives CDR1 DFQATT, CDR2 SNEGSKA (reference sequence). V gave up 3 bases and J gave up 7 bases, with 15 bases separating them. CDR3 length: 13 residues. CDR3 in DNA: TGCAGTGCTAGCGGTGTAGGGGGGCCTGGCTACACCTTC. It specifies CSASGVGGPGYTF.

This sequence joins TRBV27 and TRBJ1-1; 8 positions agree with TRBD1. This CDR3 spans 16 amino acids. Per the germline V gene, CDR1 is MNHEY and CDR2 is SMNVEV (reference sequence). V lost 3 bases to trimming and J lost 4 bases; unmatched junction nucleotides: 10. This CDR3 reads CASSFSQGAGRTEAFF. DNA for the CDR3: TGTGCCAGCAGTTTTTCCCAGGGGGCAGGTCGCACTGAAGCTTTCTTT.

This chain joins TRBV4-3 and TRBJ1-4; 7 bases are a match to TRBD1. V lost 2 bases to trimming and J lost 7 bases; unmatched junction nucleotides: 4. CDR1 LGHNA and CDR2 YSLEER come from the germline V gene. CDR3 size: 14 residues. This chain's CDR3 is CASSQWQGGEKLFF. The DNA of the CDR3 is TGCGCCAGCAGCCAATGGCAGGGGGGTGAAAAACTGTTTTTT.

This clonotype was counted only a few times. CDR3 amino acids: CASRVETSTDTQYF. In DNA, the CDR3 is TGTGCCAGCAGAGTCGAGACGAGCACAGATACGCAGTATTTT. The V and J genes are TRBV2 and TRBJ2-3; D is uncertain. Germline lookup yields CDR1 SNHLY and CDR2 FYNNEI. The CDR3 runs to 14 residues. V shed 6 bases and J shed 0 bases, with 10 bases lying between them. Using reference TRBV2 and TRBJ2-3 for the parts outside the CDR3, the full variable domain is EPEVTQTPSHQVTQMGQEVILRCVPISNHLYFYWYRQILGQKVEFLVSFYNNEISEKSEIFDDQFSVERPDGSNFTLKIRSTKLEDSAMYFCASRVETSTDTQYFGPGTRLTVL.

This rearrangement joins TRBV20-1 to TRBJ2-1; D might be TRBD2 (6 bases). CDR1 is DFQATT, CDR2 SNEGSKA, per germline (reference sequence). V was pared by 0 bases and J by 2 bases, with 11 bases between. The CDR3 length is 15 residues. This CDR3 is CSARELAQAYNEQFF. The CDR3 bases are TGCAGTGCTAGAGAACTAGCCCAAGCCTACAATGAGCAGTTCTTC.

The chain combines TRBV7-6 with TRBJ2-7; TRBD1 matches at 7 bases. The CDR3 runs 12 residues. The ends lost 1 base at V and 7 bases at J; junction bases unmatched: 1. Germline V gene sequence: CDR1 SGHVS, CDR2 FNYEAQ. In DNA, the CDR3 is TGTGCCAGCAGCTTAGGGGACAGAGAGCAGTACTTC. This gives the protein CASSLGDREQYF. The full variable domain, with the rest looked up from reference TRBV7-6 and TRBJ2-7, is GAGVSQSPRYKVTKRGQDVALRCDPISGHVSLYWYRQALGQGPEFLTYFNYEAQQDKSGLPNDRFSAERPEGSISTLTIQRTEQRDSAMYRCASSLGDREQYFGPGTRLTVT.

This clonotype was seen a handful of times. V usage is TRBV6-2 or TRBV6-3 and J usage is TRBJ2-7; 12 nucleotides agree with TRBD2. V was clipped by 0 bases and J by 2 bases; unmatched bases: 8. The germline V gene has CDR1 MNHEY and CDR2 SVGEGT. This CDR3 has 18 residues. The CDR3 DNA reads as TGTGCCAGCAGTTACTCGACTAGCGGGAGAGCCGGTACCTACGAGCAGTACGTC. Protein: CASSYSTSGRAGTYEQYV.

The gene calls are TRBV29-1 and TRBJ2-1; D not certain. The CDR3 is made up of 14 amino acids. V lost 7 bases and J lost 0, with 13 bases in between. Germline V gives CDR1 SQVTM, CDR2 ANQGSEA. The CDR3 spells CSGYQQTSYNEQFF. The CDR3 DNA reads as TGCAGCGGTTATCAACAGACCTCCTACAATGAGCAGTTCTTC.

This clonotype turned up a few times. The chain joins TRBV6-2 or TRBV6-3 to TRBJ2-7, with 7 bases that match TRBD1. Germline CDR1 and CDR2: MNHEY and SVGEGT. The CDR3 extends over 21 amino acids. The trim removed 6 bases at V and 0 bases at J, leaving 26 bases unmatched. DNA for the CDR3: TGTGCCAGCAGACACAACAATCCGGGACAGATATTAAAGAACCACTCCTACGAGCAGTACTTC. Protein product: CASRHNNPGQILKNHSYEQYF.

This clonotype was observed a few times. The V gene is TRBV5-1, the J gene TRBJ1-1; D not certain. From germline, CDR1 is SGHRS and CDR2 YFSETQ. Trimming pared 1 base from V and 7 bases from J, leaving 17 bases between. The CDR3 contains 15 residues. Here the CDR3 DNA reads TGCGCCAGCAGCTTGACAGCTCCCAAGAATGTTGAAGCTTTCTTT. Amino acid sequence: CASSLTAPKNVEAFF.

Points on this clonotype: One junction end disagrees with the germline gene, perhaps due to a read error. V is TRBV10-3 and J is TRBJ2-3; D is possibly TRBD1 (5 bases). The CDR3 runs to 14 residues. Germline V CDR1 and CDR2: ENHRY, SYGVKD. CDR3 loop: CAMQGSFSTDTLYF. The CDR3 DNA sequence: TGTGCCATGCAGGGTTCCTTTAGCACAGATACGCTGTATTTT.

The rearrangement links TRBV27 to TRBJ1-5; tentative D call: TRBD1 (5 bases). The CDR3 has 13 residues. V lost 6 bases and J 5 bases, leaving 11 bases between the germline ends. Germline loops: CDR1 MNHEY, CDR2 SMNVEV (reference sequence). CDR3 nucleotide sequence: TGTGCCAGCAGGCACGGGGGGGATCAGCCCCAGCATTTT. It translates to CASRHGGDQPQHF.

The chain couples TRBV6-2 or TRBV6-3 to TRBJ2-1; 8 bases are shared with TRBD1. Germline assignment: CDR1 MNHEY and CDR2 SVGEGT. The CDR3 has 11 residues. V lost 7 bases, J lost 8 bases, and 1 base stayed unmatched. DNA of the CDR3: TGTGCCAGCACACAGGGGGATGAGCAGTTCTTC. Protein sequence: CASTQGDEQFF.

A few counts support this clonotype. The V gene is TRBV6-1, the J gene TRBJ1-6, with TRBD1 as a possible D gene (5 bases). The germline V gene has CDR1 MNHNS and CDR2 SASEGT. The CDR3 loop spans 15 amino acids. The V and J ends lost 5 bases and 9 bases respectively, with 17 bases between them. The CDR3 loop is CASSTTQGVGSPLHF. CDR3 sequence (DNA): TGTGCCAGCAGTACCACCCAGGGTGTAGGTTCACCCCTCCACTTT.

The chain is built from TRBV5-1 and TRBJ2-3; 8 bases agree with TRBD2. The CDR3 loop spans 17 amino acids. V lost 2 bases and J lost 4; bases outside the gene matches: 12. The germline gives CDR1 SGHRS, CDR2 YFSETQ. CDR3 region: CASSFSVLAGGPDTQYF. The CDR3 nucleotides are TGCGCCAGCAGCTTCAGCGTGTTGGCGGGGGGACCAGATACGCAGTATTTT.